This record covers a single T cell receptor (beta chain). The data were taken from a study of shared clonotypes between healthy human individuals. The method was immunoSEQ multiplex PCR; TCRdb's version includes in-frame clones alone and lacks a portion of them. The sample has millions of clones; 85% to 95% are singletons. Between the trimmed V and J ends, which lost 9 bases and 4 bases, there was a span of 19 bases. Germline V gene sequence: CDR1 SGHAT, CDR2 FQNNGV. The CDR3 spans 16 residues. The specimen sequenced was naive CD4+ T cells sorted from blood. Subset denoted: CD45RA+ positively selected. This sequence originates from a man aged 18 to 29 in good health. The V call is TRBV11-2, the J call TRBJ1-6; weak D call: TRBD1 (5 bases). The CDR3 sequence: CASQMGGVLYNSPLHF. The CDR3 DNA reads as TGTGCCAGTCAGATGGGGGGGGTTTTGTATAATTCACCCCTCCACTTT.